This T cell receptor beta chain emerged from a study of early T cells in non-severe SARS-CoV-2 infection. At the level of the study: It was bulk RNA from unsorted whole blood that was sequenced, and the chains were unpaired.

Study results and caveats: CD4 and private specificities were missed by VDJdb matching, which favored anti-spike CD8 responses.

About this clonotype itself: The antigen is undetermined.

MiXCR, run by TCRdb on the 5' RACE reads, gives a single entry per CDR3 protein. The table has roughly 57,000 distinct CDR3 sequences, about 12% seen once. CDR1 and CDR2 (germline): SQVTM, ANQGSEA. The germline V and J ends were trimmed by 1 base and 3 bases, with 15 bases remaining between them. This CDR3 has 16 amino acids. The TCR comes from an adult who was a healthcare worker with PCR-confirmed SARS-CoV-2 infection or an uninfected control (not recorded which). The V gene is TRBV29-1, the J gene TRBJ2-2; the D gene is possibly TRBD1 (7 bases). The starting material was whole blood, obtained at baseline. CDR3 in amino acids: CSVEGAAGQYTGELFF. The DNA of the CDR3 is TGCAGCGTTGAAGGGGCCGCGGGACAGTACACCGGGGAGCTGTTTTTT.